This T cell receptor beta chain was found in a study of blood T cell repertoires in COVID-19. Sequenced by immunoSEQ multiplex PCR; TCRdb stores in-frame clones only, minus some. The sample lists 250,000 to 350,000 clones; approximately 92% were seen once. This CDR3 has 17 amino acids. This TCR derives from a woman aged 25 to 39 who had recovered from COVID-19. The rearrangement links TRBV21-1 to TRBJ2-3; TRBD2, the table's D call, was not compared with the DNA. TRBV21-1 is a pseudogene locus. The sequenced sample was PBMCs or T cells enriched from blood (not recorded which). The chain's CDR3 is CASRSEIGPEGTDTQYF. In DNA, the CDR3 is TGTGCCAGCAGGAGTGAAATAGGGCCGGAGGGCACAGATACGCAGTATTTT.